This T cell receptor (beta chain) emerged from a study of T-cell reconstitution after alpha-beta-depleted transplantation in children. Study-level findings and limits: Reported findings indicate that, about two months after transplant, alpha-beta T cells came from several hundred expanded clones, which were derived from non-depleted graft cells.

This clonotype was seen more than once but under ten times. Its antigen is unidentified. Using unique molecular identifiers, the investigators prepared the TCRbeta library. TCRdb analysed the PCR reads with MiXCR anew, one entry per CDR3 protein. The sample has approximately 500,000 distinct CDR3 sequences, 25% to 30% seen once. Sequenced material: PBMCs, taken before TCRalphabeta/CD19-depleted stem cell transplant. The TCR originated in a boy younger than two with Wiskott-Aldrich syndrome, due to receive a stem cell transplant.

In nucleotides, the CDR3 is TGTGCCACCAGTGATTTTGTGGGGCCCGACACCGGGGAGCTGTTTTTT. Its protein is CATSDFVGPDTGELFF. The chain uses TRBV24-1 and TRBJ2-2; D might be TRBD1 (5 bases). The CDR3 loop spans 16 amino acids. Germline V lookup: CDR1 KGHDR, CDR2 SFDVKD. With 1 base removed from V and 3 bases from J, the gap between germline ends came to 11 bases.